One T cell receptor (beta chain) is described in this entry. The sample comes from a study of blood T cell repertoires in COVID-19. The wider study: The United States, Italy and Spain supplied acute and convalescent COVID-19 samples. T cells, B-cell-depleted T cells, or PBMCs supplied cDNA or gDNA.

Germline V gene data show CDR1 as GTSNPN and CDR2 as SVGIG (reference sequence). Losses at the gene ends were 3 bases for V and 6 bases for J; bases not matched to a gene: 4. CDR3 length: 13 residues. As handled by the study authors: For nucleated cells, counts were estimated from reference gene primer amplification. Method: immunoSEQ multiplex PCR; TCRdb's copy keeps in-frame clones and lacks some. V and J calls and clone size come straight from that table; D and trimming were deduced from the DNA. Among 240,000 or so clones listed, around 86% were seen once. The chain carries TRBV30 and TRBJ2-1; 8 bases line up with TRBD2. The TCR comes from a woman aged 60-75 years with active or convalescent COVID-19. The source material was peripheral blood. The CDR3 here is CAWSGTSANEQFF. CDR3 coding DNA: TGTGCCTGGAGCGGGACTAGTGCCAATGAGCAGTTCTTC.